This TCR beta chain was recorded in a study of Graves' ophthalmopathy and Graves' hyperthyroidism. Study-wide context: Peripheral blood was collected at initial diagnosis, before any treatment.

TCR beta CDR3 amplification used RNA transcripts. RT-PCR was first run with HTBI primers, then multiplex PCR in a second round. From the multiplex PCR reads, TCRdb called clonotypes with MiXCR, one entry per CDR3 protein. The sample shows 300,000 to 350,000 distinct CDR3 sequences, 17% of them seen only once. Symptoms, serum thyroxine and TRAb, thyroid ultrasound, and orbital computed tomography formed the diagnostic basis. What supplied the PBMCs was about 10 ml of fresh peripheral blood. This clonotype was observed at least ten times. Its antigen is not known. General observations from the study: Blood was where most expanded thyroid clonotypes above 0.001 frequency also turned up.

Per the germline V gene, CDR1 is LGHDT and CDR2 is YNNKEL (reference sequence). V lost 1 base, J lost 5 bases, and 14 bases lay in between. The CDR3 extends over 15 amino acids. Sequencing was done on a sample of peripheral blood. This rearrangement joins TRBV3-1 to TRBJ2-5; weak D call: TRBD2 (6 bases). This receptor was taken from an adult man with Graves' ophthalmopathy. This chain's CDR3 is CASSQGIQGGETQYF. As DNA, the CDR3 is TGTGCCAGCAGCCAAGGCATTCAGGGAGGCGAGACCCAGTACTTC.